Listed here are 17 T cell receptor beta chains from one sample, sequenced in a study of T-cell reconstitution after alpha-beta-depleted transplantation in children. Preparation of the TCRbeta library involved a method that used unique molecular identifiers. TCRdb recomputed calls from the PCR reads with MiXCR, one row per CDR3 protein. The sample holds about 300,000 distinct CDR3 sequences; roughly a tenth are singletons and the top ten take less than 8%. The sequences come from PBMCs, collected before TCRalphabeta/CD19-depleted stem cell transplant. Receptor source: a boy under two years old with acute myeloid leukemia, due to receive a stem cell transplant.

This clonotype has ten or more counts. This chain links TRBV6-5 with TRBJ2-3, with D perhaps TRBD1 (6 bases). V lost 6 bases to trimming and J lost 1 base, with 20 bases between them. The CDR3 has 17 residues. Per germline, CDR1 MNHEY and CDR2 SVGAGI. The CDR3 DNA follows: TGTGCCAGCAGAATTTCTGGACAGCCACCGGGCACAGATACGCAGTATTTT. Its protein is CASRISGQPPGTDTQYF.

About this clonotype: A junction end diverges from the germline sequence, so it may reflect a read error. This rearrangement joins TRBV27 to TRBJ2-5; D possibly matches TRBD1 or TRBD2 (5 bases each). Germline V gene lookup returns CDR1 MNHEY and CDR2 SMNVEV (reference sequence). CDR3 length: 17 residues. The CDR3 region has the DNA TGTGCCAGCAGTCCCTTGGGGCCAAGCGGAGTCCAAGAGACCCTGTACTTC. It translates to CASSPLGPSGVQETLYF.

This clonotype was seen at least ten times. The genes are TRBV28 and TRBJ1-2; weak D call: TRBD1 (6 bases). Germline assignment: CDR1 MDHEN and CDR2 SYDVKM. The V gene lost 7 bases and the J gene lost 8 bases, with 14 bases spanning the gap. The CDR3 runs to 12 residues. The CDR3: CASMRGDWGYTF. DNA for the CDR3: TGTGCCAGCATGAGGGGGGATTGGGGCTACACCTTC.

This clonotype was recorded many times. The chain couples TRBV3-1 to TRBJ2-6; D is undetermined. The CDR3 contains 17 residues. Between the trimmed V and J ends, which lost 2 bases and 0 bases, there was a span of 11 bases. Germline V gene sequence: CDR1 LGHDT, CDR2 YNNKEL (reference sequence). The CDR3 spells CASSQPAFISGANVLTF. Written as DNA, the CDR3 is TGTGCCAGCAGCCAACCGGCTTTTATCTCTGGGGCCAACGTCCTGACTTTC.

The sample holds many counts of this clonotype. The CDR3 spells CSAPPKGIDNEQFF. CDR3 coding DNA: TGCAGTGCTCCCCCGAAGGGGATTGACAATGAGCAGTTCTTC. The chain has TRBV20-1 and TRBJ2-1; possibly TRBD1 for D (5 bases). The germline V and J ends were trimmed by 5 bases and 5 bases, with 16 bases remaining between them. There are 14 residues in the CDR3. Germline CDR1 reads DFQATT; CDR2 reads SNEGSKA (reference sequence).

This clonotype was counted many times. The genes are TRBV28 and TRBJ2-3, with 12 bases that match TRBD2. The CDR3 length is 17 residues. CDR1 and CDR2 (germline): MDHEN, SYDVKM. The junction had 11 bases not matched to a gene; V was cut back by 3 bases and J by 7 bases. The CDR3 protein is CASSFFPTSGGFNTQYF. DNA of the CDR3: TGTGCCAGCAGTTTTTTCCCAACTAGCGGGGGGTTCAATACGCAGTATTTT.

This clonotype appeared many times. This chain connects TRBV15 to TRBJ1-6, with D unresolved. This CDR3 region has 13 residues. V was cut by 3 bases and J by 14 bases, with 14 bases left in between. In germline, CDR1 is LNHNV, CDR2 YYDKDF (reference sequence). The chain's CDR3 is CATSSAGPFALHF. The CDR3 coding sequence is TGTGCCACCAGCAGTGCGGGCCCTTTCGCCCTCCACTTT.

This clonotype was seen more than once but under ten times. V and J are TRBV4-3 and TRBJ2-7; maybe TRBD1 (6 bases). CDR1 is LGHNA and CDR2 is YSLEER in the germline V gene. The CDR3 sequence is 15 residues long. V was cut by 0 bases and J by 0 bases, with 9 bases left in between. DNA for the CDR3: TGCGCCAGCAGCCAAGATCGGGACATCTCCTACGAGCAGTACTTC. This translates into CASSQDRDISYEQYF.

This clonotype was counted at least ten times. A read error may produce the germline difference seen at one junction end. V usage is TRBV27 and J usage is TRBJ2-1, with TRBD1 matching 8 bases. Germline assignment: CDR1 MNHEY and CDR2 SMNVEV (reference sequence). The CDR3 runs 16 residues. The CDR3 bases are TGTGCCAGCAGTACGGCCGGGACAGGCGGCTACAATGAGCAGCTCTTC. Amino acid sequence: CASSTAGTGGYNEQLF.

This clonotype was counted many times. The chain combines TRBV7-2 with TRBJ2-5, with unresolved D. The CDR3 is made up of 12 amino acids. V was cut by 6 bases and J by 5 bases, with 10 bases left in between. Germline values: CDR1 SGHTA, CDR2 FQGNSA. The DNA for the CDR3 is TGTGCCAGCAGGTTACTTGGTGAGACCCAGTACTTC. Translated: CASRLLGETQYF.

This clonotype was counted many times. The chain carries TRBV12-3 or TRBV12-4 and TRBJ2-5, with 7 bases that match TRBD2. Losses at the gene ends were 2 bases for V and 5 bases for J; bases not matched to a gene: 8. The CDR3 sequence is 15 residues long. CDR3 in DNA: TGTGCCAGCAGTTTACTGGCGGGAGCGAGGGAGACCCAGTACTTC. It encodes CASSLLAGARETQYF.

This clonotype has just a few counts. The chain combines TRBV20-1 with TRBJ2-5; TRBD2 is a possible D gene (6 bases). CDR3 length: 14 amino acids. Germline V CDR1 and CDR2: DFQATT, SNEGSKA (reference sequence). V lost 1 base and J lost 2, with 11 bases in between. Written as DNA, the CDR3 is TGCAGTGCTAGAGTGCGGGACGAACAAGAGACCCAGTACTTC. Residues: CSARVRDEQETQYF.

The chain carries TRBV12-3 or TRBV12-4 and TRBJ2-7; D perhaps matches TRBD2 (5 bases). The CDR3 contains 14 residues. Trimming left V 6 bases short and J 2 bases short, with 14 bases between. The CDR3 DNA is TGTGCCAGCAGCCCAACCGGGATCACCTACGAGCAGTACTTC. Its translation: CASSPTGITYEQYF.

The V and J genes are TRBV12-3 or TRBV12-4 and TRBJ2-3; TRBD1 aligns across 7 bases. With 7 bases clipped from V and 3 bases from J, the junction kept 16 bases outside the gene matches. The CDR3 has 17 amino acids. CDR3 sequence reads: CASISLGTGAGTDTQYF. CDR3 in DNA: TGTGCCAGCATTTCTTTGGGAACAGGGGCAGGGACAGATACGCAGTATTTT.

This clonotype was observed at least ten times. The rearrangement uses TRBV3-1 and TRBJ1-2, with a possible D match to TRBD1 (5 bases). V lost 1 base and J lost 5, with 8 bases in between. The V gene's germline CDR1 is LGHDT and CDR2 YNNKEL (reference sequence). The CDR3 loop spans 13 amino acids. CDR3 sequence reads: CASSQGQPYGYTF. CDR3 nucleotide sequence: TGTGCCAGCAGCCAAGGACAGCCTTATGGCTACACCTTC.

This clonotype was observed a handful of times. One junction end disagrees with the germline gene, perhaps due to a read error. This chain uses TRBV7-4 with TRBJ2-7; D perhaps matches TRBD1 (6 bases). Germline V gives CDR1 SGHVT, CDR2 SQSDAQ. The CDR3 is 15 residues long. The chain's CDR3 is CASRVTPGASHEQYF. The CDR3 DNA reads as TGTGCCAGCAGAGTCACACCAGGGGCCTCCCACGAGCAGTACTTC.

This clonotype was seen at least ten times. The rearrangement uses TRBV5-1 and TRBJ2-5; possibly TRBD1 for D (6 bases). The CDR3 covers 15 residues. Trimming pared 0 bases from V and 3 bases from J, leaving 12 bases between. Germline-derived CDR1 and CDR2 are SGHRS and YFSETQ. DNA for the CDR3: TGCGCCAGCAGCTTGGCCGGGACATCCGAAGAGACCCAGTACTTC. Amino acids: CASSLAGTSEETQYF.